This T cell receptor (beta chain) was recorded in a study of blood T cells in healthy people across ages. A sample-barcoded 5' primer and a J-beta primer mix were used in a second PCR of roughly 7 to 11 cycles. TCRdb passed the 5' RACE reads through MiXCR, listing each CDR3 protein once. The profile covers some 930,000 distinct CDR3 sequences, with 25% to 35% appearing a single time and more than 8.5% taken by the ten largest. The donors, healthy Caucasians from Russia, were aged about 6 to 95. V lost 0 bases, J lost 3 bases, and 8 bases lay in between. The germline CDR1 and CDR2 sequences are DFQATT and SNEGSKA (reference sequence). The CDR3 is 13 residues long. This same sample was also taken into another study, of T cells of mothers and their children. That report adds: Donation came from three healthy Caucasian mothers together with their six children. Related mother-child pairs shared slightly more overlap than unrelated pairs, but the difference was non-significant. At a sensitivity of around 91 clones per million clonotypes, no persistent microchimeric T cell clones appeared.

This clonotype was obtained from a woman between 40 and 55 years old in good health. What was sequenced was blood. The gene calls are TRBV20-1 and TRBJ1-2, with D maybe TRBD1 (5 bases). The CDR3 nucleotides are TGCAGTGCTAGAGATCAAGGGGACTATGGCTACACCTTC. Translated, it gives CSARDQGDYGYTF.